These T cell receptor beta chains were read from a single sample in a study of CD8+CD57+ T cells in acquired aplastic anemia. One entry per CDR3 protein, called by TCRdb with MiXCR from the reads. The table shows more than 150,000 distinct CDR3 sequences, with 48% occurring only once. The sample was sorted CD4+, CD8+, or CD8+CD57+ T cells (not recorded which) from PBMCs. The receptors come from a human donor with aplastic anemia. Each CDR3 is given with its conserved first and last residue. D genes are given only for firm matches. The listing skips clone size in some rows; elsewhere it reads once, few, many or a size class.

size	V	J	D	CDR3	DNA
many	TRBV6-5	TRBJ2-5	.	CASSRVRKETQYF	TGTGCCAGCAGCAGAGTGAGAAAAGAGACCCAGTACTTC
few	TRBV20-1	TRBJ1-6	TRBD1	CSARREGAIGSPLHF	TGCAGTGCTCGCCGTGAGGGGGCGATCGGTTCACCCCTCCACTTT
many	TRBV20-1	TRBJ2-1	.	CSAMGNEQFF	TGCAGTGCTATGGGGAATGAGCAGTTCTTC
many	TRBV7-6	TRBJ2-1	.	CASSLALRGSSSYNEQFF	TGTGCCAGCAGCTTAGCGCTGAGGGGATCGAGCTCCTACAATGAGCAGTTCTTC
many	TRBV25-1	TRBJ2-1	TRBD2	CASSEKTSGSGNEQFF	TGTGCCAGCAGTGAAAAGACTAGCGGGAGTGGGAATGAGCAGTTCTTC
many	TRBV7-2	TRBJ1-1	TRBD1	CASSLDRAAEAFF	TGTGCCAGCAGCCTTGACAGGGCCGCTGAAGCTTTCTTT
.	TRBV16	TRBJ1-5	TRBD1	CASSQGQGAGQPQHF	TGTGCCAGCAGCCAGGGACAGGGGGCGGGTCAGCCCCAGCATTTT
many	TRBV9	TRBJ1-1	.	CASSVKTGPVGAFF	TGTGCCAGCAGCGTAAAGACGGGTCCGGTAGGAGCTTTCTTT
.	TRBV7-3	TRBJ2-3	.	CASSSTDSWTDTQYF	TGTGCCAGCAGCTCGACAGATTCGTGGACAGATACGCAGTATTTT
.	TRBV7-9	TRBJ1-1	.	CASSLISSEAFF	TGTGCCAGCAGCTTAATCTCCAGTGAAGCTTTCTTT
.	TRBV2	TRBJ1-2	.	CASSGGRGDYGYTF	TGTGCCAGCAGTGGGGGGAGAGGTGACTATGGCTACACCTTC
.	TRBV20-1	TRBJ2-1	.	CSAERQGYNEQFF	TGCAGTGCTGAGCGGCAGGGTTACAATGAGCAGTTCTTC
many	TRBV5-4	TRBJ2-3	.	CASSLYVTDTQYF	TGTGCCAGCAGCTTATACGTTACAGATACGCAGTATTTT
many	TRBV20-1	TRBJ2-2	.	CSASLSTGELFF	TGCAGTGCTAGCCTAAGCACCGGGGAGCTGTTTTTT
.	TRBV6-1	TRBJ1-4	.	CASSEIREVSNEKLFF	TGTGCCAGCAGTGAAATCAGGGAGGTCAGTAATGAAAAACTGTTTTTT
medium-sized	TRBV24-1	TRBJ2-7	TRBD2	CATSDWTSGGVDEQYF	TGTGCCACCAGTGATTGGACTAGCGGAGGGGTGGACGAGCAGTACTTC
many	TRBV10-3	TRBJ2-7	TRBD1	CAIRGDRASYEQYF	TGTGCCATCAGAGGGGACAGGGCCTCCTACGAGCAGTACTTC
.	TRBV15	TRBJ2-7	TRBD2	CAASRDVRGGHEQYF	TGTGCCGCCAGCAGAGATGTGCGGGGGGGCCACGAGCAGTACTTC
.	TRBV20-1	TRBJ1-6	TRBD1	CSAKQGAASPLHF	TGCAGTGCTAAACAGGGGGCGGCCTCACCCCTCCACTTT
.	TRBV6-1	TRBJ2-7	TRBD1	CASTEGAAWGYEQYF	TGTGCCAGCACCGAGGGGGCAGCCTGGGGTTACGAGCAGTACTTC
.	TRBV20-1	TRBJ1-2	.	CSARDLANYGYTF	TGCAGTGCTAGAGACTTAGCTAACTATGGCTACACCTTC
few	TRBV15	TRBJ2-5	.	CATSRSGDSFGQETQYF	TGTGCCACCAGCAGATCGGGGGACAGTTTTGGCCAAGAGACCCAGTACTTC
.	TRBV19	TRBJ2-7	.	CASSIGSSYEQYF	TGTGCCAGTAGTATCGGCAGCTCCTACGAGCAGTACTTC
.	TRBV7-9	TRBJ2-7	.	CASSPRVSHEQYF	TGTGCCAGCAGCCCGCGAGTGTCCCACGAGCAGTACTTC
once	TRBV20-1	TRBJ1-5	.	CSARGDSNQPQHF	TGCAGTGCTAGAGGGGATAGCAATCAGCCCCAGCATTTT
few	TRBV10-3	TRBJ2-1	TRBD2	CASAGGVEQFF	TGTGCCTCTGCGGGAGGGGTTGAGCAGTTCTTC
.	TRBV4-1	TRBJ2-7	.	CASSQDMAVYYEQYF	TGCGCCAGCAGCCAAGATATGGCAGTCTACTACGAGCAGTACTTC
.	TRBV10-3	TRBJ2-7	TRBD2	CATLAGGGIYEQYF	TGTGCCACCCTAGCGGGAGGGGGGATTTACGAGCAGTACTTC
.	TRBV10-1	TRBJ2-1	TRBD2	CASSDGSSGSYNEQFF	TGCGCCAGCAGTGATGGGTCTAGCGGGTCCTACAATGAGCAGTTCTTC